This TCR beta chain was documented in a study of T cell responses to AZD1222 COVID-19 vaccine. Only in-frame clones appear in the TCRdb table, and some are missing; sequencing was by immunoSEQ multiplex PCR. The data hold approximately 72,000 clones, with about 89% observed a single time. This CDR3 is built from 14 residues. Germline values: CDR1 SGHNT, CDR2 YYREEE (reference sequence). V was trimmed by 0 bases and J by 2 bases, leaving 5 bases between them. This specimen was peripheral blood, taken 28 days after the second AZD1222 dose. V usage is TRBV5-4 and J usage is TRBJ2-2, with D unresolved. This TCR was sampled from an adult who received the AZD1222 COVID-19 vaccine. For the CDR3, the DNA is TGTGCCAGCAGCTTGGACATCAACACCGGGGAGCTGTTTTTT. Protein sequence: CASSLDINTGELFF.